This T cell receptor beta chain derives from a study of T cell responses to AZD1222 COVID-19 vaccine. Study background: Second-dose timings of about 4 or about 12 weeks were pooled. Findings of the study overall: Baseline seropositivity occurred in only a handful of AZD1222 recipients. Receipt of two AZD1222 doses was followed by a rise in Spike-specific TCR breadth and depth. Among spike-specific TCRs, nearly half reportedly target unmutated variant regions.

This clone was recorded only once. Its antigen is unknown. Assay used: immunoSEQ multiplex PCR; TCRdb lists only in-frame clones, some missing. This table holds around 66,000 clones, about 88% found once. This CDR3 contains 13 residues. V was pared by 5 bases and J by 4 bases, with 14 bases between. Germline assignment: CDR1 GTSNPN and CDR2 SVGIG (reference sequence). This TCR came from an adult in good health. The starting material was peripheral blood, obtained on day 0 of AZD1222 vaccination. The gene calls are TRBV30 and TRBJ1-1, with D possibly being TRBD1 (5 bases). CDR3 DNA: TGTGCCTGGGGGACTTCCTGGGGCACTGAAGCTTTCTTT. Residues: CAWGTSWGTEAFF.